The 16 T cell receptor beta chains reported below all come from one sample, sequenced in a study of technical replicates of blood from four donors. Profiling relied on immunoSEQ multiplex PCR, and the TCRdb table lists in-frame clones only, not all of them. The repertoire has tens of thousands of clones, about 98% of them found once; the top ten carry around 0.16%. The sample taken for sequencing was T cells isolated from PBMCs. The receptors stem from a human donor in good health.

The chain is built from TRBV5-1 and TRBJ2-5; D is possibly TRBD1 (5 bases). Trimming took off 0 bases at V and 4 bases at J, with 13 bases between the two ends. Per the germline V gene, CDR1 is SGHRS and CDR2 is YFSETQ. The CDR3 covers 15 residues. The CDR3 DNA sequence: TGCGCCAGCAGCTTGGGGCCAGGGTTAGGAGAGACCCAGTACTTC. It translates to CASSLGPGLGETQYF.

To note about this clone: Mismatch with germline at one junction end may stem from a read error. The chain couples TRBV6-5 to TRBJ1-1, with 10 bases aligning to TRBD1. Looked up from germline, CDR1 is MNHEY and CDR2 is SVGAGI. The CDR3 has 16 residues. The CDR3: CASRYSTGGADTEAFF. DNA for the CDR3: TGTGCCAGCAGGTACTCGACAGGGGGCGCAGACACTGAAGCTTTCTTT.

The V gene is TRBV10-2, the J gene TRBJ2-1; 8 positions agree with TRBD2. The CDR3 contains 15 residues. Per the germline V gene, CDR1 is WSHSY and CDR2 is SAAADI. With 7 bases clipped from V and 8 bases from J, the junction kept 13 bases outside the gene matches. The DNA of the CDR3 is TGCGCCAGCATCGATCCGGGGGGGGTAGAGGATGAGCAGTTCTTC. Its protein is CASIDPGGVEDEQFF.

The chain uses TRBV5-4 and TRBJ1-2; 7 nucleotides align to TRBD1. In germline, CDR1 is SGHNT, CDR2 YYREEE (reference sequence). The V segment lost 0 bases and the J segment 4 bases; nucleotides outside the gene matches: 0. The CDR3 sequence is 13 residues long. The CDR3 here is CASSLGTGYGYTF. The CDR3 coding sequence is TGTGCCAGCAGCTTGGGGACAGGCTATGGCTACACCTTC.

V usage is TRBV11-3 and J usage is TRBJ1-6, with TRBD1 as a possible D gene (5 bases). Germline-derived CDR1 and CDR2 are SGHNT and YENEEA. Trimming removed 7 bases from V and 9 bases from J, with 28 bases in between. The CDR3 length is 18 residues. The CDR3 spells CASTLCWQKWGVCSPLHF. The CDR3 DNA follows: TGTGCCAGCACCCTTTGTTGGCAGAAGTGGGGGGTGTGTTCACCCCTCCACTTT.

The chain combines TRBV30 with TRBJ2-2; a weak D match, TRBD2 (5 bases). CDR1 and CDR2 from the germline V gene are GTSNPN and SVGIG (reference sequence). Between the trimmed V and J ends, which lost 5 bases and 0 bases, there was a span of 7 bases. The CDR3 is 13 amino acids. Here the CDR3 DNA reads TGTGCCTGGGGACTCTCGAACACCGGGGAGCTGTTTTTT. Protein product: CAWGLSNTGELFF.

This clone has just one count. The rearrangement links TRBV28 to TRBJ2-7, with 11 bases identical to TRBD1. J gave up 0 bases and V 6 bases, and 1 base lay outside the gene matches. Per germline, CDR1 MDHEN and CDR2 SYDVKM. The CDR3 is 14 residues long. CDR3 in DNA: TGTGCCAGCAGCGGACAGGGGGCCTCCTACGAGCAGTACTTC. Translated: CASSGQGASYEQYF.

V usage is TRBV15 and J usage is TRBJ1-2; D is perhaps TRBD1 (6 bases). Trimming stripped 0 bases from V and 6 bases from J, with 11 bases between. The germline V gene has CDR1 LNHNV and CDR2 YYDKDF (reference sequence). The CDR3 spans 14 residues. Here the CDR3 reads CATSRDRTANGYTF. DNA for the CDR3: TGTGCCACCAGCAGAGATCGGACAGCAAATGGCTACACCTTC.

V and J are TRBV25-1 and TRBJ1-2; D is unclear. Germline V lookup: CDR1 MGHDK, CDR2 SYGVNS. Between the trimmed V and J ends, which lost 1 base and 5 bases, there was a span of 8 bases. The CDR3 runs 13 residues. CDR3 in amino acids: CASSESWEYGYTF. The CDR3 nucleotides are TGTGCCAGCAGTGAATCCTGGGAGTATGGCTACACCTTC.

The V call is TRBV4-2, the J call TRBJ1-4; 10 positions match TRBD1. Germline V gene lookup returns CDR1 LGHNA and CDR2 YNFKEQ. V shed 4 bases, J shed 5 bases, and the junction held 7 bases outside the gene matches. CDR3 length: 16 residues. Written as DNA, the CDR3 is TGTGCCAGCAGCCCCTGGACAGGGGGTCGGAATGAAAAACTGTTTTTT. Protein: CASSPWTGGRNEKLFF.

The chain combines TRBV10-1 with TRBJ2-5; possible D gene TRBD1, 5 bases. V dropped 2 bases and J dropped 9 bases, with 16 bases sitting between them. The CDR3 has 14 amino acids. Per germline, CDR1 WNHNN and CDR2 SYGVQD (reference sequence). The CDR3 coding sequence is TGCGCCAGCAGTGAGGCGCAGGGCAAAGGGGCCCAGTACTTC. Translated: CASSEAQGKGAQYF.

This clone was seen a single time. V usage is TRBV21-1 and J usage is TRBJ2-5; the tabulated D call, TRBD2, remains unverified against the DNA. TRBV21-1 is shown as a pseudogene. This CDR3 has 13 amino acids. In DNA, the CDR3 is TGTGCCAGCAGCAAAGCAGAGGAAGAGACCCAGTACTTC. This translates into CASSKAEEETQYF.

The V and J genes are TRBV6-6 and TRBJ1-2; tentative D call: TRBD1 (5 bases). Germline V gene sequence: CDR1 MNHNY, CDR2 SVGAGI (reference sequence). CDR3 size: 12 residues. V lost 7 bases, J lost 8 bases, and 14 bases lay in between. CDR3 region: CASTGDWGGYTF. CDR3 nucleotides: TGTGCCAGCACCGGGGACTGGGGGGGCTACACCTTC.

The V gene is TRBV5-1, the J gene TRBJ1-3; possible D gene TRBD1, 6 bases. Germline CDR1 reads SGHRS; CDR2 reads YFSETQ. Deletions cut 6 bases from V and 2 bases from J, with 15 bases between. CDR3 length: 15 amino acids. This CDR3 reads CASTDTGGPGNTIYF. In DNA form, the CDR3 reads TGCGCCAGCACGGACACCGGGGGGCCTGGAAACACCATATATTTT.

The chain carries TRBV5-6 and TRBJ2-7, with 9 bases fitting TRBD2. V shed 4 bases and J 4 bases; nucleotides not matched to a gene: 21. Germline assignment: CDR1 SGHDT and CDR2 YYEEEE. This CDR3 is 19 amino acids long. For the CDR3, the DNA is TGTGCCAGCAGCCTCCTGGAGGGACTAGCTCGCGGGAGGGGTTACGAGCAGTACTTC. Protein product: CASSLLEGLARGRGYEQYF. Full variable domain (missing parts from reference TRBV5-6 and TRBJ2-7): DAGVTQSPTHLIKTRGQQVTLRCSPKSGHDTVSWYQQALGQGPQFIFQYYEEEERQRGNFPDRFSGHQFPNYSSELNVNALLLGDSALYLCASSLLEGLARGRGYEQYFGPGTRLTVT.

The chain couples TRBV7-6 to TRBJ1-4, with 8 nucleotides matching TRBD1. Per the germline V gene, CDR1 is SGHVS and CDR2 is FNYEAQ. The V and J ends lost 3 bases and 0 bases, in that order; junction bases with no gene match: 3. This CDR3 has 16 residues. CDR3 DNA: TGTGCCAGCAGCTTGGCACAGGGGGCAACTAATGAAAAACTGTTTTTT. It specifies CASSLAQGATNEKLFF.